The 21 T cell receptor beta chains below come from one sample, sequenced in a study of CD8+ T cells in alopecia areata. The authors extracted RNA and reverse transcribed it into cDNA as the sequencing template. The method was immunoSEQ multiplex PCR; TCRdb's version includes in-frame clones alone and lacks a portion of them. The sample holds approximately 200,000 clones, roughly 64% seen once. Documented treatment: oral pan-JAK inhibitor, 5-10 mg twice daily. Specimen: CD4+ T cells sorted from blood, collected at week 24, from a patient treated with tofacitinib. These receptor sequences come from a human donor with alopecia areata.

V is TRBV9 and J is TRBJ2-7; no firm D call. Per the germline V gene, CDR1 is SGDLS and CDR2 is YYNGEE. The CDR3 is 15 amino acids. V lost 0 bases and J lost 3, with 13 bases in between. The CDR3 loop is CASSVGEDPIYEQYF. The DNA of the CDR3 is TGTGCCAGCAGCGTAGGGGAAGACCCTATCTACGAGCAGTACTTC.

Ten or more counts support this clone. This chain uses TRBV27 with TRBJ2-7; 8 bases line up with TRBD1. The CDR3 loop spans 16 amino acids. J was trimmed by 6 bases and V by 1 base; bases with no gene match: 11. Germline V lookup: CDR1 MNHEY, CDR2 SMNVEV (reference sequence). CDR3 nucleotides: TGTGCCAGCAGTTTATTCCTCGGGACAGGCACTTCCGAGCAGTACTTC. Encoded protein: CASSLFLGTGTSEQYF.

The rearrangement links TRBV7-2 to TRBJ2-7, with 9 bases lining up with TRBD2. Trimming removed 4 bases from V and 7 bases from J; junction bases left unmatched: 14. This CDR3 comprises 16 residues. Germline CDR1 and CDR2: SGHTA and FQGNSA. The CDR3 nucleotides read TGTGCCAGCAGCTACTGGAGAGGGACTAGCCAATTTGAGCAGTACTTC. Protein: CASSYWRGTSQFEQYF. Full variable domain (rest looked up from reference TRBV7-2 and TRBJ2-7): GAGVSQSPSNKVTEKGKDVELRCDPISGHTALYWYRQSLGQGLEFLIYFQGNSAPDKSGLPSDRFSAERTGGSVSTLTIQRTQQEDSAVYLCASSYWRGTSQFEQYFGPGTRLTVT.

V usage is TRBV30 and J usage is TRBJ1-1; no firm D call. The CDR3 extends over 13 amino acids. CDR1 and CDR2 (germline): GTSNPN, SVGIG (reference sequence). Trimming cost V 2 bases and J 12 bases, with 19 bases left between them. In DNA, the CDR3 is TGTGCCTGGAGTCTTAGGGAACGCGCCGCGTCTTTCTTT. It encodes CAWSLRERAASFF.

Regarding this clone: This same CDR3 is encoded by further DNA sequences in the sample. The CDR3 spells CASSLVGARNTEAFF. The CDR3 DNA is TGCGCCAGCAGCTTAGTAGGGGCGAGGAACACTGAAGCTTTCTTT. The chain carries TRBV5-1 and TRBJ1-1; possible D gene TRBD1, 5 bases. This CDR3 has 15 residues. Germline V gene sequence: CDR1 SGHRS, CDR2 YFSETQ. V was clipped by 2 bases and J by 1 base, with 12 bases between them.

J is TRBJ1-1 and V is TRBV4-2; D unclear. The CDR3 runs to 14 residues. Trimming pared 4 bases from V and 4 bases from J, leaving 13 bases between. The germline V gene has CDR1 LGHNA and CDR2 YNFKEQ. CDR3 sequence (DNA): TGTGCCAGCAGCCCCCTAATGTCCGTCACTGAAGCTTTCTTT. Its protein is CASSPLMSVTEAFF.

The gene calls are TRBV6-5 and TRBJ1-2; TRBD1 agrees at 8 bases. This CDR3 spans 15 amino acids. Germline values: CDR1 MNHEY, CDR2 SVGAGI. J gave up 7 bases and V 4 bases, and 11 bases lay outside the gene matches. CDR3 sequence (DNA): TGTGCCAGCAGTTCTCGGACAGGGAAGGTCGGTGGCTACACCTTC. This gives the protein CASSSRTGKVGGYTF.

The sample holds many counts of this clone. The rearrangement joins TRBV2 to TRBJ2-7; weak D call: TRBD1 (7 bases). Looked up from germline, CDR1 is SNHLY and CDR2 is FYNNEI. The V gene lost 8 bases and the J gene lost 0 bases, with 11 bases spanning the gap. The CDR3 has 13 amino acids. CDR3 nucleotide sequence: TGTGCCAGCTTGCGGGACAGCTCCTACGAGCAGTACTTC. It translates to CASLRDSSYEQYF.

The rearrangement joins TRBV19 to TRBJ1-1, with unresolved D. The CDR3 has 15 residues. The germline gives CDR1 LNHDA, CDR2 SQIVND (reference sequence). The V end was cut by 3 bases, the J end by 0 bases, with 11 bases between. Here the CDR3 reads CASSIRSGVNTEAFF. The CDR3 DNA is TGTGCCAGTAGTATTAGGTCGGGAGTGAACACTGAAGCTTTCTTT.

This chain uses TRBV10-3 with TRBJ2-7; D ambiguous. V lost 9 bases and J 3 bases, leaving 18 bases between the germline ends. CDR3 size: 14 residues. Germline lookup yields CDR1 ENHRY and CDR2 SYGVKD. The CDR3 loop reads CAISDKSYRYEQYF. CDR3 sequence (DNA): TGTGCCATATCTGACAAATCTTACCGCTACGAGCAGTACTTC.

This clone showed up just once. The chain is built from TRBV18 and TRBJ1-1; no firm D call. This CDR3 contains 13 residues. V dropped 3 bases and J dropped 0 bases, with 5 bases sitting between them. Germline loops: CDR1 KGHSH, CDR2 LQKENI. DNA of the CDR3: TGTGCCAGCTCACCTGTTCTGAACACTGAAGCTTTCTTT. Its protein product is CASSPVLNTEAFF.

This clone came up a few times. The V gene is TRBV5-1, the J gene TRBJ1-2; D uncertain. V shed 0 bases and J shed 4 bases, with 10 bases lying between them. The CDR3 has 14 amino acids. Per the germline V gene, CDR1 is SGHRS and CDR2 is YFSETQ. DNA of the CDR3: TGCGCCAGCAGCTTGGATACGGGATTCTATGGCTACACCTTC. This encodes CASSLDTGFYGYTF.

This clone was counted a single time. The V gene is TRBV18, the J gene TRBJ2-7, with D unresolved. Trimming removed 3 bases at V and 2 bases at J, with 14 bases between. This CDR3 is 15 amino acids long. Germline V gene data show CDR1 as KGHSH and CDR2 as LQKENI. The CDR3 DNA reads as TGTGCCAGCTCACCGGACGGTACACGCCCCTACGAGCAGTACTTC. It translates to CASSPDGTRPYEQYF.

This clone was observed once. V gene TRBV4-2 combines with J gene TRBJ1-1, with D uncertain. Germline assignment: CDR1 LGHNA and CDR2 YNFKEQ. Trimming removed 0 bases from V and 1 base from J, with 9 bases in between. The CDR3 contains 15 residues. CDR3 protein: CASSQDMNTNTEAFF. The CDR3 DNA is TGTGCCAGCAGCCAAGATATGAACACGAACACTGAAGCTTTCTTT.

The table lists this clone with a few counts. The J gene is TRBJ1-1, the V gene TRBV7-2, with D possibly being TRBD1 (5 bases). CDR3 length: 14 amino acids. Germline-derived CDR1 and CDR2 are SGHTA and FQGNSA. The germline V and J ends were trimmed by 3 bases and 4 bases, with 12 bases remaining between them. Written as DNA, the CDR3 is TGTGCCAGCAGCTTCCAGGGTGTGAGCACTGAAGCTTTCTTT. Amino acid sequence: CASSFQGVSTEAFF.

The chain uses TRBV27 and TRBJ2-3; 10 positions agree with TRBD1. CDR3 length: 15 residues. Germline V gene sequence: CDR1 MNHEY, CDR2 SMNVEV (reference sequence). V was clipped by 7 bases and J by 1 base; unmatched bases: 5. CDR3 nucleotides: TGTGCCAGCAAATGGGGGACAGGGGGCACAGATACGCAGTATTTT. This sequence encodes CASKWGTGGTDTQYF.

This clone was detected a few times. The chain joins TRBV7-9 to TRBJ2-1, with D perhaps matching TRBD2 (5 bases). V was cut by 5 bases and J by 4 bases, with 12 bases left in between. The CDR3 runs 14 residues. Looked up from germline, CDR1 is SEHNR and CDR2 is FQNEAQ (reference sequence). CDR3 protein: CASSPGVRYNEQFF. The CDR3 bases are TGTGCCAGCAGCCCCGGGGTAAGATACAATGAGCAGTTCTTC.

This chain joins TRBV14 and TRBJ1-1; D not resolved. Germline values: CDR1 SGHDN, CDR2 FVKESK. This CDR3 spans 13 amino acids. V lost 5 bases and J lost 2, with 9 bases in between. CDR3: CASSASVNTEAFF. For the CDR3, the DNA is TGTGCCAGCAGCGCGTCAGTCAACACTGAAGCTTTCTTT. The variable domain in full, completed from reference TRBV14 and TRBJ1-1, reads EAGVTQFPSHSVIEKGQTVTLRCDPISGHDNLYWYRRVMGKEIKFLLHFVKESKQDESGMPNNRFLAERTGGTYSTLKVQPAELEDSGVYFCASSASVNTEAFFGQGTRLTVV.

This clone was seen a few times. V is TRBV5-1 and J is TRBJ1-2; 8 bases are a match to TRBD1. Germline-derived CDR1 and CDR2 are SGHRS and YFSETQ. The CDR3 totals 14 residues. Trimming took 6 bases from V and 0 from J; bases not matched to a gene: 4. The CDR3 DNA follows: TGCGCCAGCACCTGGGACAGGACTAACTATGGCTACACCTTC. Its protein product is CASTWDRTNYGYTF.

The chain has TRBV19 and TRBJ2-3; 12 positions agree with TRBD1. The CDR3 is 19 residues long. The germline gives CDR1 LNHDA, CDR2 SQIVND (reference sequence). V lost 0 bases and J lost 5; bases outside the gene matches: 12. This CDR3 is CASSIDGTGGPLREDTQYF. Written as DNA, the CDR3 is TGTGCCAGTAGTATAGACGGGACAGGGGGCCCATTAAGGGAAGATACGCAGTATTTT.

This clone was seen more than once but under ten times. The chain uses TRBV5-1 and TRBJ1-2, with D possibly TRBD1 on 5 matching bases. Germline V lookup: CDR1 SGHRS, CDR2 YFSETQ. There are 16 residues in the CDR3. Trimming stripped 4 bases from V and 0 bases from J, with 16 bases between. CDR3 protein: CASSEGTDPANYGYTF. The DNA of the CDR3 is TGCGCCAGCAGCGAAGGGACGGACCCCGCTAACTATGGCTACACCTTC. The complete variable domain, with remaining parts taken from reference TRBV5-1 and TRBJ1-2, reads KAGVTQTPRYLIKTRGQQVTLSCSPISGHRSVSWYQQTPGQGLQFLFEYFSETQRNKGNFPGRFSGRQFSNSRSEMNVSTLELGDSALYLCASSEGTDPANYGYTFGSGTRLTVV.